The present T cell receptor beta chain was sequenced within a study of blood T cell repertoires in COVID-19. Background on the study: COVID-19 samples collected from the United States, Italy and Spain covered acute and convalescent phases. PBMCs, B-cell-depleted T cells, or T cells were the source of the cDNA or gDNA that made up the material.

The ends lost 2 bases at V and 1 base at J; junction bases unmatched: 5. CDR3 length: 16 residues. CDR1 MNHEY and CDR2 SVGAGI come from the germline V gene. Original processing notes: Reference gene primer amplification in the assay estimated nucleated cell counts. Using immunoSEQ multiplex PCR, the repertoire was profiled, and TCRdb retains in-frame clones only, with some absent. From that table come the V and J calls and clone size; the DNA was used to work out D and trimming. The data contain about 210,000 clones, about 90% of them seen just once; the ten biggest clones take up 1% to 1.5%. The receptor was derived from a man younger than 40 with acute or convalescent COVID-19. V and J are TRBV6-5 and TRBJ2-3; 8 positions match TRBD1. Sequencing was carried out using peripheral blood. CDR3 nucleotide sequence: TGTGCCAGCAGTTACCGCGGACAGGGAGGCACAGATACGCAGTATTTT. Translated, it gives CASSYRGQGGTDTQYF.